Each of the 14 T cell receptor beta chains below was sequenced from the same sample in a study of cytomegalovirus exposure and HLA in healthy donors. Profiled with immunoSEQ multiplex PCR; TCRdb holds only in-frame clones, not every one. Of 150,000 to 200,000 clones in the sample, 85% are singletons; the top ten hold roughly 15%. Sequenced material: PBMCs. The receptors here all came from a man younger than 35 in good health and CMV-seropositive.

V and J are TRBV18 and TRBJ1-1; D is ambiguous. There are 14 residues in the CDR3. Per the germline V gene, CDR1 is KGHSH and CDR2 is LQKENI. Between the trimmed V and J ends, which lost 2 bases and 6 bases, there was a span of 13 bases. CDR3 coding DNA: TGTGCCAGCTCACCAAGTCGCGGAGAGTCTGAAGCTTTCTTT. The encoded protein is CASSPSRGESEAFF. Full variable domain (outside the CDR3, taken from reference TRBV18 and TRBJ1-1): NAGVMQNPRHLVRRRGQEARLRCSPMKGHSHVYWYRQLPEEGLKFMVYLQKENIIDESGMPKERFSAEFPKEGPSILRIQQVVRGDSAAYFCASSPSRGESEAFFGQGTRLTVV.

This chain uses TRBV4-1 with TRBJ2-7, with 7 nucleotides matching TRBD2. J gave up 1 base and V 0 bases, and 9 bases lay outside the gene matches. Germline lookup yields CDR1 MGHRA and CDR2 YSYEKL. This CDR3 spans 17 amino acids. CDR3 residues: CASSQEPPGRASYEQYF. Here the CDR3 DNA reads TGCGCCAGCAGCCAAGAGCCCCCAGGGAGGGCTTCCTACGAGCAGTACTTC.

This chain connects TRBV2 to TRBJ2-7; tentative D call: TRBD2 (5 bases). This CDR3 region has 13 residues. V shed 6 bases and J shed 6 bases, with 15 bases lying between them. Germline CDR1 and CDR2: SNHLY and FYNNEI. CDR3 in DNA: TGTGCCAGCAGCCCAGGACTCGCCTCCGAGCAGTACTTC. This sequence encodes CASSPGLASEQYF.

This clone has only one observation. The chain joins TRBV7-6 to TRBJ2-5; D call uncertain. Germline CDR1 is SGHVS and CDR2 is FNYEAQ. V was pared by 5 bases and J by 3 bases, with 10 bases between. The CDR3 contains 13 residues. As DNA, the CDR3 is TGTGCCAGCAGCCCGCTAGAGGAAGAGACCCAGTACTTC. Protein: CASSPLEEETQYF.

This clone was observed a handful of times. Other nucleotide sequences from this sample produce the same CDR3. This chain uses TRBV18 with TRBJ1-5; TRBD1 agrees at 10 bases. Germline assignment: CDR1 KGHSH and CDR2 LQKENI. V was pared by 2 bases and J by 5 bases, with 3 bases of the junction left unmatched. This CDR3 is 15 amino acids long. The DNA for the CDR3 is TGTGCCAGCTCACCAGGACAGGGGGTGGATCAGCCCCAGCATTTT. This gives the protein CASSPGQGVDQPQHF. Combining the CDR3 with reference TRBV18 and TRBJ1-5 gives the whole variable domain NAGVMQNPRHLVRRRGQEARLRCSPMKGHSHVYWYRQLPEEGLKFMVYLQKENIIDESGMPKERFSAEFPKEGPSILRIQQVVRGDSAAYFCASSPGQGVDQPQHFGDGTRLSIL.

The genes are TRBV2 and TRBJ1-2, with 7 bases that match TRBD1. The germline V gene has CDR1 SNHLY and CDR2 FYNNEI. This CDR3 contains 16 residues. V gave up 1 base and J gave up 3 bases; unmatched junction bases: 8. Here the CDR3 reads CASSEEGTATYYGYTF. CDR3 DNA sequence: TGTGCCAGCAGTGAAGAAGGGACAGCGACCTACTATGGCTACACCTTC. Supplemented by reference TRBV2 and TRBJ1-2, the full variable domain reads EPEVTQTPSHQVTQMGQEVILRCVPISNHLYFYWYRQILGQKVEFLVSFYNNEISEKSEIFDDQFSVERPDGSNFTLKIRSTKLEDSAMYFCASSEEGTATYYGYTFGSGTRLTVV.

The genes are TRBV6-1 and TRBJ1-3, with D possibly being TRBD1 (6 bases). Germline V gives CDR1 MNHNS, CDR2 SASEGT. With 11 bases removed from V and 0 bases from J, the gap between germline ends came to 17 bases. The CDR3 spans 15 residues. The CDR3 DNA reads as TGTGCCGGACGGGACACATCTTACTCTGGAAACACCATATATTTT. It codes for CAGRDTSYSGNTIYF.

V is TRBV27 and J is TRBJ1-1, with 8 bases aligning to TRBD1. With 7 bases clipped from V and 1 base from J, the junction kept 5 bases outside the gene matches. Per germline, CDR1 MNHEY and CDR2 SMNVEV (reference sequence). This CDR3 region has 14 residues. The CDR3 DNA reads as TGTGCCAGCATTGACAGGGGACGGAACACTGAAGCTTTCTTT. This encodes CASIDRGRNTEAFF.

This rearrangement joins TRBV28 to TRBJ2-3, with 9 bases fitting TRBD1. The junction had 8 bases not matched to a gene; V was cut back by 6 bases and J by 1 base. The germline gives CDR1 MDHEN, CDR2 SYDVKM. This CDR3 contains 16 residues. The DNA for the CDR3 is TGTGCCAGCAGCCCAGCGACAGGGGGGGGCACAGATACGCAGTATTTT. Translation: CASSPATGGGTDTQYF.

The sample holds many counts of this clone. The chain recombines TRBV23-1 with TRBJ2-6; the D gene is possibly TRBD1 (5 bases). TRBV23-1 has ORF status, its function being uncertain. The CDR3 sequence is 14 residues long. The V end was cut by 2 bases, the J end by 3 bases, with 5 bases between. The CDR3 here is CASSQQGGANVLTF. In DNA form, the CDR3 reads TGCGCCAGCAGTCAACAGGGTGGGGCCAACGTCCTGACTTTC.

The chain links TRBV27 to TRBJ2-2, with D perhaps matching TRBD2 (6 bases). This CDR3 region has 11 residues. Germline V gene sequence: CDR1 MNHEY, CDR2 SMNVEV (reference sequence). Trimming cost V 8 bases and J 6 bases, with 7 bases left between them. This chain's CDR3 is CASAGSGELFF. In DNA, the CDR3 is TGTGCCAGCGCGGGATCCGGGGAGCTGTTTTTT.

The chain recombines TRBV2 with TRBJ1-2; weak D call: TRBD1 (5 bases). CDR3 size: 15 residues. V lost 6 bases to trimming and J lost 3 bases, with 17 bases between them. CDR1 and CDR2 from the germline V gene are SNHLY and FYNNEI. The CDR3 here is CASRGGRRDYYGYTF. The CDR3 DNA reads as TGTGCCAGCAGGGGGGGACGGAGAGACTACTATGGCTACACCTTC.

The chain combines TRBV9 with TRBJ2-1, with no clear D. The V end lost 4 bases, the J end lost 7 bases, and 6 bases lay between the germline ends. The length of the CDR3 is 11 residues. Germline-derived CDR1 and CDR2 are SGDLS and YYNGEE. CDR3 nucleotides: TGTGCCAGCAGCCGAGATAATGAGCAGTTCTTC. This sequence encodes CASSRDNEQFF.

The chain uses TRBV4-1 and TRBJ1-2, with D possibly TRBD1 on 6 matching bases. The length of the CDR3 is 16 residues. Trimming shortened V by 4 bases and J by 7 bases, and 22 bases separated the two germline ends. Germline loops: CDR1 MGHRA, CDR2 YSYEKL. CDR3 sequence reads: CASSPPAGGHRIGYTF. In nucleotides, the CDR3 is TGCGCCAGCAGCCCGCCTGCGGGGGGACACCGGATTGGCTACACCTTC.